Below are 21 T cell receptor beta chains sequenced from a single sample in a study of T-cell reconstitution after alpha-beta-depleted transplantation in children. Molecular barcoding with unique molecular identifiers was used for the TCRbeta library. TCRdb used MiXCR to reprocess the PCR reads, holding one entry per CDR3 protein. The sample holds 440,000 or so distinct CDR3 sequences, roughly 11% seen once. Sequenced here: PBMCs from the stem cell graft donor, sampled from the stem cell graft. The receptors shown here come from a human donor who donated a stem cell graft to a child with acute myeloid leukemia.

This chain joins TRBV5-5 and TRBJ2-5; D is possibly TRBD2 (5 bases). Germline V gene data show CDR1 as SGHKS and CDR2 as YYEKEE (reference sequence). Trimming left V 0 bases short and J 4 bases short, with 7 bases between. CDR3 length equals 13 residues. Here the CDR3 DNA reads TGTGCCAGCAGCTTGGACGGACTAGAGACCCAGTACTTC. It is translated as CASSLDGLETQYF.

This clonotype was counted many times. The V gene is TRBV5-1, the J gene TRBJ2-7; D is perhaps TRBD2 (6 bases). This CDR3 contains 14 residues. The germline V gene has CDR1 SGHRS and CDR2 YFSETQ. Trimming took off 1 base at V and 4 bases at J, with 12 bases between the two ends. The CDR3 bases are TGCGCCAGCAGCTTGAAAGCGGGTATGTACGAGCAGTACTTC. Amino acid sequence: CASSLKAGMYEQYF.

This sequence joins TRBV3-1 and TRBJ2-7; D is possibly TRBD1 (5 bases). Germline values: CDR1 LGHDT, CDR2 YNNKEL (reference sequence). This CDR3 is built from 15 residues. With 4 bases removed from V and 2 bases from J, the gap between germline ends came to 15 bases. CDR3 bases: TGTGCCAGCAGCCCTCGGAAAGACAGCACCTACGAGCAGTACTTC. Protein product: CASSPRKDSTYEQYF.

This clonotype was seen only a few times. The chain employs TRBV12-3 or TRBV12-4 and TRBJ2-5; 9 nucleotides line up with TRBD1. V was pared by 5 bases and J by 6 bases, with 7 bases of the junction left unmatched. The CDR3 sequence is 14 residues long. The CDR3 coding sequence is TGTGCCAGCAGTCGGGGACAGGGCGGGCAGACCCAGTACTTC. Its protein product is CASSRGQGGQTQYF.

This clonotype was picked up a small number of times. This sequence joins TRBV27 and TRBJ2-1, with 7 bases fitting TRBD2. Germline lookup yields CDR1 MNHEY and CDR2 SMNVEV (reference sequence). The CDR3 covers 13 residues. V trimming: 7 bases; J trimming: 5 bases; junction bases outside the gene matches: 5. The CDR3: CASKSGNDNEQFF. CDR3 bases: TGTGCCAGCAAGAGCGGGAACGACAATGAGCAGTTCTTC.

The sample holds a few counts of this clonotype. V usage is TRBV6-5 and J usage is TRBJ2-1, with 9 bases aligning to TRBD2. Trimming cost V 0 bases and J 8 bases; bases outside gene matches: 5. Germline CDR1 is MNHEY and CDR2 is SVGAGI. This CDR3 has 15 residues. CDR3: CASSYSSGSFDEQFF. CDR3 sequence (DNA): TGTGCCAGCAGTTACTCTAGCGGGAGTTTTGATGAGCAGTTCTTC.

This clonotype has just a few counts. The chain joins TRBV11-2 to TRBJ2-3, with TRBD1 matching over 7 bases. Germline V gene sequence: CDR1 SGHAT, CDR2 FQNNGV. Trimming cost V 4 bases and J 6 bases; bases outside gene matches: 22. This CDR3 region has 19 residues. The CDR3 spells CASSSGPQGHLGLTDTQYF. In nucleotides, the CDR3 is TGTGCCAGCAGCTCAGGCCCACAGGGGCACCTCGGTCTTACCGATACGCAGTATTTT.

The V call is TRBV2, the J call TRBJ2-2; 9 bases match TRBD1. CDR3 length: 14 amino acids. V was clipped by 10 bases and J by 3 bases; unmatched bases: 6. The germline V gene encodes CDR1 SNHLY and CDR2 FYNNEI. The CDR3 bases are TGTGCCATCTGCCGGACAGGGGACACCGGGGAGCTGTTTTTT. This gives the protein CAICRTGDTGELFF.

This chain uses TRBV6-6 with TRBJ1-2; D remains ambiguous. This CDR3 region has 13 residues. V was clipped by 6 bases and J by 1 base, with 9 bases between them. CDR1 is MNHNY and CDR2 is SVGAGI in the germline V gene (reference sequence). The CDR3 DNA follows: TGTGCCAGCAGCCCCACCTTTAACTATGGCTACACCTTC. Translation gives CASSPTFNYGYTF.

This clonotype has more than one count but fewer than ten. V is TRBV5-1 and J is TRBJ2-7; maybe TRBD1 (6 bases). With 6 bases removed from V and 0 bases from J, the gap between germline ends came to 10 bases. In germline, CDR1 is SGHRS, CDR2 YFSETQ. The CDR3 has 13 residues. CDR3: CASTDRSSYEQYV. CDR3 nucleotide sequence: TGCGCCAGCACAGACAGGAGCTCCTACGAGCAGTACGTC.

The CDR3 region has the DNA TGCAGCGTTGACAAGGGAGAATACGAGCAGTACTTC. It translates to CSVDKGEYEQYF. The chain uses TRBV29-1 and TRBJ2-7, with D possibly matching TRBD2 (5 bases). Germline V gene lookup returns CDR1 SQVTM and CDR2 ANQGSEA. V shed 3 bases and J shed 4 bases, with 10 bases lying between them. The CDR3 sequence is 12 residues long.

The sample holds a few counts of this clonotype. Compared with germline, one end of the junction differs, possibly owing to a read error. V and J are TRBV6-5 and TRBJ1-2, with D possibly TRBD1 on 5 matching bases. The CDR3 totals 14 residues. Per germline, CDR1 MNHEY and CDR2 SVGAGI. The CDR3 sequence: CSSSLGQYGYGYTF. DNA of the CDR3: TGTTCCAGCAGTTTGGGGCAGTACGGCTATGGCTACACCTTC.

The chain couples TRBV12-3 or TRBV12-4 to TRBJ2-7; D call uncertain. The CDR3 has 13 amino acids. Between the trimmed V and J ends, which lost 5 bases and 2 bases, there was a span of 10 bases. CDR3 coding DNA: TGTGCCAGCAGTCCACACGGAACCTACGAGCAGTACTTC. Residues: CASSPHGTYEQYF.

The chain employs TRBV29-1 and TRBJ2-5; no clear D. This CDR3 comprises 11 residues. CDR1 is SQVTM, CDR2 ANQGSEA, per germline. With 3 bases removed from V and 5 bases from J, the gap between germline ends came to 7 bases. CDR3 DNA: TGCAGCGTTGATGTCGTGGAGACCCAGTACTTC. Its translation: CSVDVVETQYF.

This clonotype has only a few counts. This rearrangement joins TRBV24-1 to TRBJ2-3; 7 nucleotides agree with TRBD1. V lost 6 bases to trimming and J lost 2 bases; unmatched junction nucleotides: 4. CDR3 length equals 14 residues. The germline V gene encodes CDR1 KGHDR and CDR2 SFDVKD. CDR3 region: CATSQQGSTDTQYF. CDR3 in DNA: TGTGCCACCAGTCAACAGGGGTCCACAGATACGCAGTATTTT.

The chain couples TRBV20-1 to TRBJ1-5; D remains unclear. CDR1 is DFQATT and CDR2 is SNEGSKA in the germline V gene (reference sequence). The V end was cut by 0 bases, the J end by 5 bases, with 11 bases between. The CDR3 covers 14 residues. CDR3 sequence: CSARDPSLYQPQHF. The CDR3 DNA sequence: TGCAGTGCTAGAGACCCCTCGTTGTATCAGCCCCAGCATTTT.

In this sample, this clonotype turned up a few times. The chain recombines TRBV19 with TRBJ2-2; possibly TRBD1 for D (6 bases). Germline loops: CDR1 LNHDA, CDR2 SQIVND (reference sequence). CDR3 length: 15 amino acids. V was trimmed by 5 bases and J by 3 bases, leaving 13 bases between them. CDR3 loop: CASSPQGRYTGELFF. The DNA of the CDR3 is TGTGCCAGTAGTCCGCAGGGGCGATACACCGGGGAGCTGTTTTTT.

The V and J genes are TRBV20-1 and TRBJ2-7, with TRBD2 identical over 7 bases. The germline V gene encodes CDR1 DFQATT and CDR2 SNEGSKA (reference sequence). CDR3 length: 15 amino acids. V shed 4 bases, J shed 0 bases, and the junction held 9 bases outside the gene matches. CDR3 amino acids: CSANPGAGPSYEQYF. CDR3 nucleotide sequence: TGCAGTGCTAACCCCGGAGCGGGACCCTCCTACGAGCAGTACTTC.

This chain joins TRBV20-1 and TRBJ2-5; D is unclear. In germline, CDR1 is DFQATT, CDR2 SNEGSKA (reference sequence). The CDR3 is made up of 15 amino acids. The V and J ends lost 1 base and 2 bases respectively, with 14 bases between them. The CDR3, as DNA: TGCAGTGCTAGAGTCTCGGCGGTAAGACAAGAGACCCAGTACTTC. Amino acid sequence: CSARVSAVRQETQYF.

V and J are TRBV6-1 and TRBJ1-1; D is unresolved. Germline CDR1 and CDR2: MNHNS and SASEGT. This CDR3 has 14 amino acids. The V and J ends lost 6 bases and 0 bases respectively, with 11 bases between them. CDR3 DNA: TGTGCCAGCAGAGGTGGAGTCATGAACACTGAAGCTTTCTTT. It is translated as CASRGGVMNTEAFF.

This chain connects TRBV5-5 to TRBJ1-2; D call uncertain. CDR1 and CDR2 (germline): SGHKS, YYEKEE (reference sequence). V shed 4 bases and J shed 4 bases, with 8 bases lying between them. The length of the CDR3 is 12 residues. CDR3 residues: CASSATVYGYTF. DNA of the CDR3: TGTGCCAGCAGCGCTACAGTCTATGGCTACACCTTC.